This T cell receptor (beta chain) was sequenced in a study of radiotherapy plus CTLA-4 blockade in lung cancer (dated by TCRdb to the late 2010s). About the study as a whole: Objective responses occurred in about 19% of enrolled patients, and about 33% achieved disease control.

Broader findings and caveats from the paper: After treatment with radiotherapy and ipilimumab, TCR clones that came from tumors expanded in the peripheral blood. Early dynamic changes in blood T cell clones, together with increased serum interferon-beta after radiation, were reported as the strongest predictors of response.

Library preparation employed the immunoSEQ multiplex PCR assay. TCRdb stores this immuneACCESS table with in-frame sequences only. Part of the clones is absent; in the studies checked, under half of the shortfall reflects unresolved V genes, and no reason is known for the rest. The sample profile shows 70,000 to 100,000 clones; around 85% of them were found once. The ten largest clones represent approximately 1.9% of the sample. Focal radiation therapy combined with CTLA-4 blockade (ipilimumab) was tested in patients with chemo-refractory metastatic non-small-cell lung cancer. CDR1 is given as KGHSH and CDR2 as LQKENI, both from the germline V gene. From cysteine to phenylalanine, the CDR3 is 13 amino acids long. Here the CDR3 DNA is all that survives: 39 bases in frame from base 1. V lost 3 bases and J lost 7 bases; the stretch between them is 12 bases long. Concerning this clone: There is no known antigen for this receptor. No quality values exist for individual bases; no much larger clone is one base distant.

This specimen consisted of peripheral blood, obtained from a patient treated with radiotherapy plus ipilimumab. The chain is made from TRBV18 and TRBJ1-1; the D gene remains uncertain. The TCR comes from a human donor with non-small cell lung cancer who had a partial response to radiotherapy plus ipilimumab. The nucleotide sequence reads TGTGCCAGCTCACCTTTTGGCAGTTATGAAGCTTTCTTT. Its protein is CASSPFGSYEAFF.